This TCR beta chain was sequenced during a study of T cells expressing NK-cell markers. Overall study: Cells sorted as CD3+CD56+NKG2C+, CD3+CD56+NKG2C- and CD3+CD56-NKG2C+ T cells supplied the TCR beta repertoires. Eight donors were sequenced, of whom seven were HCMV-seropositive, while the remaining one was HCMV-seronegative.

The CDR3 totals 12 residues. Germline CDR1 and CDR2: SGHTA and FQGNSA. TCRdb re-called the 5' RACE reads; every CDR3 protein appears as one record, without DNA. Its table records 20,000 or so distinct CDR3 sequences. Study-wide results and caveats: There were a few donors in whom these clonotypes also led the CD3+CD56-NKG2C+ fraction. Of the CD8+ T cell pool in roughly six donors, about 1.0-7.5% was accounted for by dominant NKG2C+ clonotypes.

Concerning this clonotype: As yet, its antigen is unknown.

The rearrangement uses TRBV7-2 and TRBJ1-2; TCRdb proposes TRBD1, but this gene call is untestable without DNA. Input material: blood T cells: a sorted CD56 or NKG2C T cell subset, CD4+ or CD8+ T cells, or bulk PBMC T cells (not recorded which). The TCR originated in a man between 18 and 69 years old in good health. The chain's CDR3 is CASSSGTSSCTF.